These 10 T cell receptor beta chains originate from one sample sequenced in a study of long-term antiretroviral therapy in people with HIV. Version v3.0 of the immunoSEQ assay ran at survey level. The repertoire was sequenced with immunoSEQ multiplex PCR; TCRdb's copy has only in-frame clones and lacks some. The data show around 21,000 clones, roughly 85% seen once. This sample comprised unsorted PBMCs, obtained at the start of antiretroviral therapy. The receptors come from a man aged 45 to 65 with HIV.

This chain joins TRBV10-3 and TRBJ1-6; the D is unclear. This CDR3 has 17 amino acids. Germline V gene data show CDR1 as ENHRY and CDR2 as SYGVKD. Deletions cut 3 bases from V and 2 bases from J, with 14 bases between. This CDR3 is CAISDEGYGPYNSPLHF. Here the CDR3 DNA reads TGTGCCATCAGTGATGAAGGGTACGGGCCCTATAATTCACCCCTCCACTTT.

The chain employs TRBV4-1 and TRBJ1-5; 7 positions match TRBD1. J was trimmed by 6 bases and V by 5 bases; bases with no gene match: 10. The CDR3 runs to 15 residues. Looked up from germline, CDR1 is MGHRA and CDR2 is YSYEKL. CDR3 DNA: TGCGCCAGCAGCTTCATCAGGGGGGAGAGTCAGCCCCAGCATTTT. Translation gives CASSFIRGESQPQHF.

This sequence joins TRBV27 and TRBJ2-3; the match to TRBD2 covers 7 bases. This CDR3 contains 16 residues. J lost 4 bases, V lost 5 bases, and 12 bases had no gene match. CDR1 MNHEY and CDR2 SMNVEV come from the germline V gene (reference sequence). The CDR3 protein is CASSPGGGRGSDTQYF. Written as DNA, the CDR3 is TGTGCCAGCAGTCCCGGTGGTGGGAGGGGATCAGATACGCAGTATTTT.

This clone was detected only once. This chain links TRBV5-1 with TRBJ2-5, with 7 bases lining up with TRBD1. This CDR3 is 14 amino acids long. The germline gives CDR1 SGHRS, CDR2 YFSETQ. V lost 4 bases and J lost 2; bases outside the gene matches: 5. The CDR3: CASSVDRAQETQYF. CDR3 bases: TGCGCCAGCAGCGTCGACAGGGCACAAGAGACCCAGTACTTC.

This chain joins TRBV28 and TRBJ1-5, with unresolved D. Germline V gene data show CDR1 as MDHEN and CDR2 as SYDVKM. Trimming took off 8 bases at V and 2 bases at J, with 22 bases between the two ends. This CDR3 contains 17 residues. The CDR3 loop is CASSIYPGPDGNQPQHF. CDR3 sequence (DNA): TGTGCCAGCTCTATCTACCCCGGGCCTGACGGCAATCAGCCCCAGCATTTT. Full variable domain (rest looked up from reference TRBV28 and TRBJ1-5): DVKVTQSSRYLVKRTGEKVFLECVQDMDHENMFWYRQDPGLGLRLIYFSYDVKMKEKGDIPEGYSVSREKKERFSLILESASTNQTSMYLCASSIYPGPDGNQPQHFGDGTRLSIL.

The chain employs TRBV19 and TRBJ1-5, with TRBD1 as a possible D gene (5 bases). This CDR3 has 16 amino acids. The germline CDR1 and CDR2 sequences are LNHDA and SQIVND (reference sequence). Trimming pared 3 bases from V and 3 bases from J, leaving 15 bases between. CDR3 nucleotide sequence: TGTGCCAGTAGTATCTTCGACAGCGCCGTCAATCAGCCCCAGCATTTT. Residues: CASSIFDSAVNQPQHF.

The CDR3 protein is CASSPSGAGGNQPQHF. The CDR3 DNA follows: TGTGCCAGCAGCCCGTCAGGGGCTGGGGGCAATCAGCCCCAGCATTTT. This rearrangement joins TRBV7-9 to TRBJ1-5; D is possibly TRBD1 (6 bases). CDR3 length: 16 residues. Germline V gives CDR1 SEHNR, CDR2 FQNEAQ (reference sequence). Trimming pared 5 bases from V and 2 bases from J, leaving 16 bases between.

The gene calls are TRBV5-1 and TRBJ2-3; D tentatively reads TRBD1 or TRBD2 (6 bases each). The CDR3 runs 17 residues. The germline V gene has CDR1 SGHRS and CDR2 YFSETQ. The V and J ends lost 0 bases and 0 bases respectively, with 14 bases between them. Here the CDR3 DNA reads TGCGCCAGCAGCTTGGTGGCAGGGGACTCTAGCACAGATACGCAGTATTTT. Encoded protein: CASSLVAGDSSTDTQYF.

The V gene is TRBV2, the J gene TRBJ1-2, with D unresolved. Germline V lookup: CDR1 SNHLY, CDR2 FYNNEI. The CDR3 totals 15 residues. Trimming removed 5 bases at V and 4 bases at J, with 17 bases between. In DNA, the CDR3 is TGTGCCAGCAGTTTCCTCTTAGGGCGCGGCTATGGCTACACCTTC. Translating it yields CASSFLLGRGYGYTF.

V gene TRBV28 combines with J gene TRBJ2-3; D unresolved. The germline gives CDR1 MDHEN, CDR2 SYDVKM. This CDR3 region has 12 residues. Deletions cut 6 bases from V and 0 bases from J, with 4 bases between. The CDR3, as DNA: TGTGCCAGCAGCCGGAGCACAGATACGCAGTATTTT. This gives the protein CASSRSTDTQYF.